This TCR beta chain is from a study of shared clonotypes between healthy human individuals. As defined, naive CD8 cells were CD45RO-negative and positively selected for CCR7, with terminally differentiated effector memory CD45RA+ cells excluded. All donors qualified as healthy HIV-negative adults and had experienced no recent acute infections or vaccinations. Trimming pared 0 bases from V and 4 bases from J, leaving 12 bases between. Germline CDR1 and CDR2: GTSNPN and SVGIG (reference sequence). This CDR3 is 14 amino acids long. In regard to this clone: Antigen specificity is unknown.

Replicate PCRs run on sorted subsets employed 150 to 250 ng DNA, 25,000 to 35,000 T cell genomes. Profiling relied on immunoSEQ multiplex PCR, and the TCRdb table lists in-frame clones only, not all of them. The repertoire holds about 2 million clones, with about 95% as singletons. The study's findings and limits: Naive CD4 clonotypes overlapped across a few donors at approximately 5%. In general, naive subsets displayed greater estimated richness than memory subsets did.

Sequences were obtained from naive CD8+ T cells sorted from blood. This TCR came from a man in his late teens or twenties in good health. The chain recombines TRBV30 with TRBJ1-2; D possibly corresponds to TRBD1 (6 bases). CDR3 sequence (DNA): TGTGCCTGGAGTGTAGCCGGGGGCGCCTATGGCTACACCTTC. Translation gives CAWSVAGGAYGYTF.